This TCR beta chain was recovered during a study of long-term antiretroviral therapy in people with HIV. Findings of the study overall: The study found narrower CDR3 length ranges in HIV repertoires than in controls.

At the survey level, the v3.0 immunoSEQ assay was run. Sequencing was performed with immunoSEQ multiplex PCR; in TCRdb, only in-frame clones are kept and a portion is missing. Here the sample spans 30,000 to 40,000 clones, around 85% being singletons. Germline V gene sequence: CDR1 SNHLY, CDR2 FYNNEI. The V gene lost 2 bases and the J gene lost 8 bases, with 9 bases spanning the gap. There are 13 residues in the CDR3. Turning to this clone: Its antigen remains unknown.

This clonotype was obtained from a man aged 18 to 29 with HIV. The source was unsorted PBMCs, collected 1.5 years after starting antiretroviral therapy. This chain links TRBV2 with TRBJ2-2; D not certain. CDR3 amino acids: CASSELDGGELFF. DNA for the CDR3: TGTGCCAGCAGTGAACTGGACGGAGGGGAGCTGTTTTTT.